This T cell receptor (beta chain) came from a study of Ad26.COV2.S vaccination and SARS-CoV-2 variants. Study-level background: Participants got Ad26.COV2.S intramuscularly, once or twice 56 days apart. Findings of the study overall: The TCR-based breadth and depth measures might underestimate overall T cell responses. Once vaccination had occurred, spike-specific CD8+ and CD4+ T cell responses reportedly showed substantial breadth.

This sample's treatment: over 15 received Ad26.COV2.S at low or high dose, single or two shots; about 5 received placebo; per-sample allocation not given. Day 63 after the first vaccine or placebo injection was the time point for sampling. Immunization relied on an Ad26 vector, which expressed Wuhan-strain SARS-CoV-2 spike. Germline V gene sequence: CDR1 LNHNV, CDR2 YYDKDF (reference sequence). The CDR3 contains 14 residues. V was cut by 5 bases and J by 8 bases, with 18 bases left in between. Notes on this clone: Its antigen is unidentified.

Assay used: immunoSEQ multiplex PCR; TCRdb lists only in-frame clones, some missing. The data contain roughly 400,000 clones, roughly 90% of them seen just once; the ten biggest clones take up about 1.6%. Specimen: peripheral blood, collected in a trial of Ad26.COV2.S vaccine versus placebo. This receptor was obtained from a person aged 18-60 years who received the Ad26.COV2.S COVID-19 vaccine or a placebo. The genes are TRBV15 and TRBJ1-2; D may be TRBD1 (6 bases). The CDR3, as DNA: TGTGCCACCAGCGATGGGGGGGGCGCCTGGGGCTACACCTTC. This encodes CATSDGGGAWGYTF.